This is a list of T cell receptor beta chains from one sample in a study of cytomegalovirus exposure and HLA in healthy donors. Data came from immunoSEQ multiplex PCR; TCRdb stores just in-frame clones and leaves some out. Among about 200,000 clones listed, 85% to 90% were seen once. Input material: PBMCs. Source of these receptors: a woman between 18 and 29 years old in good health and CMV-seronegative. The conserved cysteine and the conserved F or W are not part of the CDR3 here. Fields, in order: J gene, V gene, clone size, CDR3 protein. The size of a clone is reported for some rows only, either as once, few or many, or as a class for expanded clones.

J: TRBJ1-1
V: TRBV18
size: .
CDR3: ASSEEVETEAF

J: TRBJ2-5
V: TRBV29-1
size: .
CDR3: SQTGGGETQY

J: TRBJ2-7
V: TRBV7-9
size: .
CDR3: ASSWGGGAYEQY

J: TRBJ1-2
V: TRBV4-2
size: .
CDR3: ASTRLLRGKGYGYT

J: TRBJ1-5
V: TRBV5-1
size: once
CDR3: ASSLDSGSNQPQH

J: TRBJ1-5
V: TRBV6-5
size: .
CDR3: ASSYGRESQPQH

J: TRBJ2-1
V: TRBV9
size: few
CDR3: ASSETSGSDEQF

J: TRBJ2-7
V: TRBV25-1
size: few
CDR3: ASSELLAGAYEQY

J: TRBJ2-1
V: TRBV27
size: .
CDR3: ASSPDRATYNEQF

J: TRBJ1-3
V: TRBV5-6
size: .
CDR3: ASSLTGGNTIY

J: TRBJ2-5
V: TRBV4-3
size: .
CDR3: ASSQERTGETQY

J: TRBJ2-3
V: TRBV7-3
size: .
CDR3: ASSRGSTDTQY

J: TRBJ1-2
V: TRBV14
size: .
CDR3: ASSQNLAGLYGYT

J: TRBJ1-3
V: TRBV4-1
size: .
CDR3: ASSQAGGNTIY

J: TRBJ2-6
V: TRBV6-6
size: .
CDR3: ASSPAQFSGANVLT

J: TRBJ1-3
V: TRBV10-3
size: .
CDR3: AISDRARGRTGNTIY

J: TRBJ1-4
V: TRBV7-2
size: .
CDR3: ASSLEGAGDEKLF

J: TRBJ2-7
V: TRBV4-1
size: few
CDR3: ASSQMGLPPSEQY

J: TRBJ2-7
V: TRBV5-1
size: .
CDR3: ASSPDQGAFLSHEQY

J: TRBJ2-3
V: TRBV10-3
size: .
CDR3: AISEGLAEGTDTQY

J: TRBJ2-3
V: TRBV19
size: .
CDR3: ASSILSSGSVDTQY

J: TRBJ1-1
V: TRBV9
size: .
CDR3: ASSVALGEGQGRDTEAF

J: TRBJ1-5
V: TRBV2
size: once
CDR3: ASNEFSGNQPQH

J: TRBJ2-7
V: TRBV5-4
size: .
CDR3: ASSPGLAGAYEQY

J: TRBJ2-7
V: TRBV28
size: .
CDR3: ASSSYIGVAYEQY

J: TRBJ1-5
V: TRBV30
size: .
CDR3: AWSRENSNQPQH

J: TRBJ1-4
V: TRBV7-6
size: few
CDR3: ASSLGSGQSDEKLF

J: TRBJ2-7
V: TRBV15
size: few
CDR3: ATSRDKLAGQY

J: TRBJ1-3
V: TRBV18
size: .
CDR3: ASSPGTGGSGNTIY

J: TRBJ2-7
V: TRBV4-1
size: .
CDR3: ASSQVWLAGGFYEQY

J: TRBJ2-1
V: TRBV19
size: .
CDR3: ASRQKPNEQF

J: TRBJ2-1
V: TRBV30
size: once
CDR3: AWSGPGDEQF

J: TRBJ2-2
V: TRBV18
size: .
CDR3: ASSPRTANTGELF

J: TRBJ2-7
V: TRBV6-5
size: once
CDR3: ASTTSGAIYEQY

J: TRBJ1-2
V: TRBV6-1
size: .
CDR3: ASSEERRPSSYGYT

J: TRBJ2-1
V: TRBV25-1
size: .
CDR3: ASTGLHSSYNEQF

J: TRBJ1-1
V: TRBV29-1
size: .
CDR3: SVGEGNTEAF

J: TRBJ1-2
V: TRBV6-1
size: .
CDR3: ASSGTGVPNYGYT

J: TRBJ1-1
V: TRBV2
size: .
CDR3: AGHRDGTEAF

J: TRBJ1-4
V: TRBV28
size: .
CDR3: ACEKTGGPRGKLF

J: TRBJ2-1
V: TRBV29-1
size: .
CDR3: SVGGTSQRSYNEQF

J: TRBJ2-2
V: TRBV4-1
size: .
CDR3: ASSERQGNTGELF

J: TRBJ2-1
V: TRBV2
size: .
CDR3: ASRQTGGSYNEQF

J: TRBJ1-2
V: TRBV30
size: .
CDR3: AWTGGAGYT

J: TRBJ2-5
V: TRBV9
size: .
CDR3: ASSAGTAEETQY

J: TRBJ2-5
V: TRBV9
size: .
CDR3: ASSLAGVSETQY

J: TRBJ2-7
V: TRBV15
size: .
CDR3: ATSRTGMSIPYEQY

J: TRBJ1-1
V: TRBV4-1
size: .
CDR3: ASSQNRDNTEAF

J: TRBJ1-4
V: TRBV6-6
size: .
CDR3: ASSYFVTGTQELF

J: TRBJ2-5
V: TRBV6-6
size: .
CDR3: ASSYFSASGETQY

J: TRBJ2-3
V: TRBV2
size: .
CDR3: ASSVRDSLIRQY

J: TRBJ2-5
V: TRBV5-6
size: .
CDR3: ASSLGTGGYQETQY

J: TRBJ2-3
V: TRBV12-1
size: .
CDR3: ASSLKTYPLGTDTQY

J: TRBJ2-3
V: TRBV6-5
size: once
CDR3: ASSYWQSTDTQY